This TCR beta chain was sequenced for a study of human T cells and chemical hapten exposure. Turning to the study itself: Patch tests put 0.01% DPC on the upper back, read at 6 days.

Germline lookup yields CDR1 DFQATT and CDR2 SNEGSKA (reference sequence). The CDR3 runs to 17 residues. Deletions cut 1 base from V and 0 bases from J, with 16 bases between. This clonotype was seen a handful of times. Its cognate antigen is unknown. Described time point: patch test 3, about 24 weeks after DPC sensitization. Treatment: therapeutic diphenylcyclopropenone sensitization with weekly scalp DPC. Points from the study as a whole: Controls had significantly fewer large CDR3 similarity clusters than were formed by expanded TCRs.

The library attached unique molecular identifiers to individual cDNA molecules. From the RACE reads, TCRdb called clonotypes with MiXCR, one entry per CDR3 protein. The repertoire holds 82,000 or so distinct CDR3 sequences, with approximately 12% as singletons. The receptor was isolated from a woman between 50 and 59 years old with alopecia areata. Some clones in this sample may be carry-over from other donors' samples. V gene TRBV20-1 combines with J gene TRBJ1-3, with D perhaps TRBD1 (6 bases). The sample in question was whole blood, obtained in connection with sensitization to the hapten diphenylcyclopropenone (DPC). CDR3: CSARGGADLSSGNTIYF. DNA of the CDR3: TGCAGTGCTAGAGGGGGGGCAGACCTTTCCTCTGGAAACACCATATATTTT.